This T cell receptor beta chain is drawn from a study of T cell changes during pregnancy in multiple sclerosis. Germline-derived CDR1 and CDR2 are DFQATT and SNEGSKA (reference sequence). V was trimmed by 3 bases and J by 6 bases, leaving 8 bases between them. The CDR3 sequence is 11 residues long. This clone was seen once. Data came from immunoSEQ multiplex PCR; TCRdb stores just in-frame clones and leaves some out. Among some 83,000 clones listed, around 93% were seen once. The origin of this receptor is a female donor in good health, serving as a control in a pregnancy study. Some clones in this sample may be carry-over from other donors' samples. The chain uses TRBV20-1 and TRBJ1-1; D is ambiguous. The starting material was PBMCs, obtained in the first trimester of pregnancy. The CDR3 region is CSASRDAEAFF. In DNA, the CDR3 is TGCAGTGCTAGTCGGGATGCTGAAGCTTTCTTT.